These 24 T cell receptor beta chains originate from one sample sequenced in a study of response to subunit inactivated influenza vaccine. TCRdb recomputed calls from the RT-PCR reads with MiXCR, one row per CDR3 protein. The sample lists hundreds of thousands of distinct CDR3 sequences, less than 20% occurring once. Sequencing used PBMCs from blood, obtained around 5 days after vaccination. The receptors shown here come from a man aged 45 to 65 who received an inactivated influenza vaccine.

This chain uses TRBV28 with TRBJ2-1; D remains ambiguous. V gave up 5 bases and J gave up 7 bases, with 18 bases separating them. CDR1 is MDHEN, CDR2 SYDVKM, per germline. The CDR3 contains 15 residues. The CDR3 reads CASSLRTPSRNEQFF. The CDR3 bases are TGTGCCAGCAGTCTTCGTACCCCTAGTCGTAATGAGCAGTTCTTC.

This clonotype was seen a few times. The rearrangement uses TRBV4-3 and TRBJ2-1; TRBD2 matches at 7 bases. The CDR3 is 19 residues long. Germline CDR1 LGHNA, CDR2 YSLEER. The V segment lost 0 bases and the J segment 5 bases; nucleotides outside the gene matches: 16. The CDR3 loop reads CASSQDTGVGGVGNNEQFF. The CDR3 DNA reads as TGCGCCAGCAGCCAAGATACGGGGGTTGGGGGGGTAGGCAACAATGAGCAGTTCTTC.

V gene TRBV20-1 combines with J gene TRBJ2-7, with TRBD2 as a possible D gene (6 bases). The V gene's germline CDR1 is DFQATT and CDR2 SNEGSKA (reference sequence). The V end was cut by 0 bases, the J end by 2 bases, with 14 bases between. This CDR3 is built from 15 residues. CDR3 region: CSARDFRDSPYEQYF. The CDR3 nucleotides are TGCAGTGCTAGAGATTTTAGGGACTCACCCTACGAGCAGTACTTC.

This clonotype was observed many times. The CDR3 protein is CASSFRGTETQYF. The CDR3 bases are TGTGCCAGCAGTTTCAGGGGGACAGAGACCCAGTACTTC. J is TRBJ2-5 and V is TRBV27; 7 nucleotides align to TRBD1. V lost 3 bases, J lost 4 bases, and 2 bases stayed unmatched. The germline CDR1 and CDR2 sequences are MNHEY and SMNVEV (reference sequence). CDR3 length: 13 amino acids.

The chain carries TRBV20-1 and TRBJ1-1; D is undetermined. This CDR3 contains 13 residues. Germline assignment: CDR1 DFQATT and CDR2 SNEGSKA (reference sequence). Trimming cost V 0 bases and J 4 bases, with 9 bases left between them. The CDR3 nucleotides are TGCAGTGCTAGAGAAGGAGGACGCACTGAAGCTTTCTTT. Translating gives CSAREGGRTEAFF.

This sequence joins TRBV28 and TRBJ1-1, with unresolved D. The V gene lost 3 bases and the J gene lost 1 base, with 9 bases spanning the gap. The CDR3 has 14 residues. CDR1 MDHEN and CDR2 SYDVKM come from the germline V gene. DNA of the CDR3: TGTGCCAGCAGTTTTCCGCTTGGGAACACTGAAGCTTTCTTT. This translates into CASSFPLGNTEAFF. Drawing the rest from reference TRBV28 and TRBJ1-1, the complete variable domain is DVKVTQSSRYLVKRTGEKVFLECVQDMDHENMFWYRQDPGLGLRLIYFSYDVKMKEKGDIPEGYSVSREKKERFSLILESASTNQTSMYLCASSFPLGNTEAFFGQGTRLTVV.

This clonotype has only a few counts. CDR3 bases: TGTGCCAGCAGCTTAGTTTTTTCCGGGCTGGGCACTGAAGCTTTCTTT. This gives the protein CASSLVFSGLGTEAFF. The chain links TRBV7-2 to TRBJ1-1; D unresolved. V dropped 1 base and J dropped 4 bases, with 16 bases sitting between them. CDR1 is SGHTA and CDR2 is FQGNSA in the germline V gene. The CDR3 has 16 residues.

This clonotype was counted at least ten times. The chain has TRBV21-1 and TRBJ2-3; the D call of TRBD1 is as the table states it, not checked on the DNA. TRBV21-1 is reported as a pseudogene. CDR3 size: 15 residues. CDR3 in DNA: TGTGCCAGCAGCAAAGCAGGGGGGGGCACAGATACGCAGTATTTT. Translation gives CASSKAGGGTDTQYF.

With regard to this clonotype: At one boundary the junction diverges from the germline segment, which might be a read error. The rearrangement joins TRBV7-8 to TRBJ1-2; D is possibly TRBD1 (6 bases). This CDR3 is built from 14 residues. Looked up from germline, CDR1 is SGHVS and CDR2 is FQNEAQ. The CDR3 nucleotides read TGTGCCAGCAGCTTAGGGGATACCACAGGGTTCCGGGACTTC. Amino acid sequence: CASSLGDTTGFRDF.

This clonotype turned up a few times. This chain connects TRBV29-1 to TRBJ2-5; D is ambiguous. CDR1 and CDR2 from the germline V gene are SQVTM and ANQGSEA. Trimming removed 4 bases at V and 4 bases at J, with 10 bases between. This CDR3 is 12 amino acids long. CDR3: CSVGSPRETQYF. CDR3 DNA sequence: TGCAGCGTTGGATCGCCGCGAGAGACCCAGTACTTC.

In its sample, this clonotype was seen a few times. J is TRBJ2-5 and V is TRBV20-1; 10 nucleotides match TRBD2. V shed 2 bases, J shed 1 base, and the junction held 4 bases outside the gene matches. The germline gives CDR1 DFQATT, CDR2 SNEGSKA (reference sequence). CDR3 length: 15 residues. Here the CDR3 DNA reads TGCAGTGCTAGAAGGCCTAGCGGGAGCCAAGAGACCCAGTACTTC. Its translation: CSARRPSGSQETQYF.

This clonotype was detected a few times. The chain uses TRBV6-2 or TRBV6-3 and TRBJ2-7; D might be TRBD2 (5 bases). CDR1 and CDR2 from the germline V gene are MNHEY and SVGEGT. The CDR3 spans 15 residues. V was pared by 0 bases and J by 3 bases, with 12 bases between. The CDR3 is CASSYSSGSVYEQYF. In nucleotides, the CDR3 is TGTGCCAGCAGTTACTCGAGCGGTTCGGTCTACGAGCAGTACTTC.

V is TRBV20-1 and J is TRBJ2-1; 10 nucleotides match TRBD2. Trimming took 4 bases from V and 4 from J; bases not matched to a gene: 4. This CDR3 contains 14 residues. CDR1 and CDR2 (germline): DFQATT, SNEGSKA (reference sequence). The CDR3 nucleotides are TGCAGTGCTATGGGACTAGCGCTATACAATGAGCAGTTCTTC. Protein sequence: CSAMGLALYNEQFF.

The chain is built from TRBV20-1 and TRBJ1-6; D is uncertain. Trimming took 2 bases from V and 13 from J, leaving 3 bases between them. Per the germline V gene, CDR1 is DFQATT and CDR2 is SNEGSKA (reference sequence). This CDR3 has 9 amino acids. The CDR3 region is CSARYPLHF. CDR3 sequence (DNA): TGCAGTGCTAGATATCCCCTCCACTTT.

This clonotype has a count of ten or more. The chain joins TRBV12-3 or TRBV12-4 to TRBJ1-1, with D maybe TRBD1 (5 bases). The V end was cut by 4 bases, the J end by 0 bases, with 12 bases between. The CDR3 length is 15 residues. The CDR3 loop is CASSYGGRLNTEAFF. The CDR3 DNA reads TGTGCCAGCAGTTATGGGGGTCGGTTGAACACTGAAGCTTTCTTT.

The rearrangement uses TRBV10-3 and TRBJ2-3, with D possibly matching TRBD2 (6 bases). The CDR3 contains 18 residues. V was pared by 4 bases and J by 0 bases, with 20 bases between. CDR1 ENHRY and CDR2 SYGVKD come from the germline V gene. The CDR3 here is CAISATLQGLSSTDTQYF. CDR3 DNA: TGTGCCATCAGTGCAACCCTTCAGGGACTCTCTAGCACAGATACGCAGTATTTT.

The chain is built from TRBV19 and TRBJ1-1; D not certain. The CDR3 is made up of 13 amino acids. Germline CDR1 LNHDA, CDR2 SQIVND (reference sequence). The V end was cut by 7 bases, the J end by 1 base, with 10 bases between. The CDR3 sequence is CASKLGRNTEAFF. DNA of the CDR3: TGTGCCAGTAAGCTAGGGAGGAACACTGAAGCTTTCTTT.

The CDR3 coding sequence is TGTGCCAGCAGCTTAGGGTTGTTTTGGGACACCGGGGAGCTGTTTTTT. It specifies CASSLGLFWDTGELFF. The chain couples TRBV7-9 to TRBJ2-2; D gene unclear. The germline V gene has CDR1 SEHNR and CDR2 FQNEAQ (reference sequence). The CDR3 length is 16 residues. Trimming left V 1 base short and J 3 bases short, with 12 bases between. The entire variable domain, with the rest obtained from reference TRBV7-9 and TRBJ2-2, is as follows: DTGVSQNPRHKITKRGQNVTFRCDPISEHNRLYWYRQTLGQGPEFLTYFQNEAQLEKSRLLSDRFSAERPKGSFSTLEIQRTEQGDSAMYLCASSLGLFWDTGELFFGEGSRLTVL.

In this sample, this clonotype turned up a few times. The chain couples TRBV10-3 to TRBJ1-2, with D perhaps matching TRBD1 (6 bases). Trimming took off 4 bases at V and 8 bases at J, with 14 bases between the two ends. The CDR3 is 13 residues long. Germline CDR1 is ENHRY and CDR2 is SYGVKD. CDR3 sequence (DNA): TGTGCCATCAGTGGGCCTCCAGGGGAGGGCTACACCTTC. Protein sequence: CAISGPPGEGYTF.

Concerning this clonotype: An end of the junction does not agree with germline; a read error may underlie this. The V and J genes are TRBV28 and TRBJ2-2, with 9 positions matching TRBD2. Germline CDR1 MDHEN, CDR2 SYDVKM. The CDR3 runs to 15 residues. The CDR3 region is CASSRGGAKTGELFF. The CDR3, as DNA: TGTGCCAGCAGTCGCGGGGGGGCGAAGACCGGGGAGCTGTTTTTT.

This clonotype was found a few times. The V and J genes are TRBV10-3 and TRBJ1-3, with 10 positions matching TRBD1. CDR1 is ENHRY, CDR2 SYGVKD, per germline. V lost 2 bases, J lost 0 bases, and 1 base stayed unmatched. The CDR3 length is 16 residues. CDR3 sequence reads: CAISEGDRGSGNTIYF. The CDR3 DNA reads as TGTGCCATCAGTGAGGGGGACAGGGGCTCTGGAAACACCATATATTTT.

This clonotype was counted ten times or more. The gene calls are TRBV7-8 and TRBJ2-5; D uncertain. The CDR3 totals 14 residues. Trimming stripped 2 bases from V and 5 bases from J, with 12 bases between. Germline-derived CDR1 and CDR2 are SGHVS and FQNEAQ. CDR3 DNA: TGTGCCAGCAGCTTACGTCTGGGCTGGGAGACCCAGTACTTC. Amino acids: CASSLRLGWETQYF.

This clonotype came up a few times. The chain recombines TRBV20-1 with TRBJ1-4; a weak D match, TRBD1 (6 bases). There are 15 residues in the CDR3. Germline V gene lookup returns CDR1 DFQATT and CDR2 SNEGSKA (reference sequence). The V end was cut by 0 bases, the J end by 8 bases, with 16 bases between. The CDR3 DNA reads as TGCAGTGCTAGAGATCTATACAGGGACGCGGAAAAACTGTTTTTT. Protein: CSARDLYRDAEKLFF.

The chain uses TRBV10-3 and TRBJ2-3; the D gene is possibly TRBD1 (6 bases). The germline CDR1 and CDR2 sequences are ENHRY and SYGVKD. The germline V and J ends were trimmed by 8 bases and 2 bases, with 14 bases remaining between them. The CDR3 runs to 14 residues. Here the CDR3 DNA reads TGTGCCATCGGACGGGACAAACTCACAGATACGCAGTATTTT. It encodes CAIGRDKLTDTQYF.